One and the same sample provided the 32 T cell receptor beta chains below, sequenced in a study of cytomegalovirus exposure and HLA in healthy donors (dated by TCRdb to about 2017). Library prep was done by the immunoSEQ multiplex PCR assay. The multiplex PCR relied on a mix of 60 forward primers for TCR Vbeta segments and 13 reverse primers for TCR Jbeta segments. In its TCRdb copy, this immuneACCESS table keeps in-frame sequences only and misses some clones. Where compared with another copy, unresolved V genes explain less than half of these, and the others have no known cause. The sample profile shows about 89,000 clones; around 10% of them were found once. In total, the top ten clones hold 5.1% of the sample. The sequencing sample was made of PBMCs. The receptors here all came from a man aged 45-65 years in good health and CMV-seropositive.

The rearrangement uses TRBV4-3 and TRBJ2-5; TRBD1 aligns across 10 bases. The tail of the sequence fits TRBJ2-7 better, so the J call may be wrong. CDR1 is LGHNA, CDR2 YSLEER, per germline. This CDR3 has 15 amino acids. DNA for the CDR3: TGCGCCAGCAGCCAAGATTGGACAGGGGGGCGCGAGCAGTACTTC. Its translation is CASSQDWTGGREQYF.

In DNA, the CDR3 is TGCAGCGTTGGGTTTGGAGGAGAAGAGACCCAGTACTTC. Its protein is CSVGFGGEETQYF. V and J are TRBV29-1 and TRBJ2-5; tentative D call: TRBD2 (5 bases). The CDR3 is 13 amino acids. The ends were cut back, 4 bases at V and 3 bases at J, with 12 bases in the middle. Germline V lookup: CDR1 SQVTM, CDR2 ANQGSEA.

Points on this clone: Other DNA sequences within the sample encode an identical CDR3. V gene TRBV9 combines with J gene TRBJ2-5; TRBD1 matches at 9 bases. Trimming cost V 2 bases and J 4 bases; bases outside gene matches: 3. From germline, CDR1 is SGDLS and CDR2 YYNGEE. This CDR3 is built from 14 residues. CDR3 in amino acids: CASSVGQGVETQYF. The CDR3 DNA reads TGTGCCAGCAGCGTGGGACAGGGCGTAGAGACCCAGTACTTC.

The chain has TRBV6-5 and TRBJ2-1; D perhaps matches TRBD2 (5 bases). CDR3 length equals 14 residues. Trimming took 8 bases from V and 0 from J, leaving 11 bases between them. Germline CDR1 is MNHEY and CDR2 is SVGAGI. CDR3 protein: CASAMAGSYNEQFF. The CDR3 DNA follows: TGTGCCAGCGCGATGGCGGGCTCCTACAATGAGCAGTTCTTC.

The V call is TRBV11-2, the J call TRBJ2-1, with D tentatively TRBD2 (5 bases). The CDR3 sequence is 15 residues long. CDR1 and CDR2 from the germline V gene are SGHAT and FQNNGV. Trimming took off 3 bases at V and 4 bases at J, with 13 bases between the two ends. CDR3 loop: CASSFQASRYNEQFF. As DNA, the CDR3 is TGTGCCAGCAGCTTCCAGGCTAGCAGATACAATGAGCAGTTCTTC.

The J gene is TRBJ1-2, the V gene TRBV30; D is ambiguous. The CDR3 consists of 14 residues. The germline V gene has CDR1 GTSNPN and CDR2 SVGIG (reference sequence). The V and J ends lost 4 bases and 8 bases respectively, with 20 bases between them. The CDR3 DNA sequence: TGTGCCTGGACCCTATTTAGAGGGATTGAGGGCTACACCTTC. Translating it yields CAWTLFRGIEGYTF.

This clone was seen a handful of times. The V gene is TRBV30, the J gene TRBJ1-1; the D is unclear. The germline gives CDR1 GTSNPN, CDR2 SVGIG (reference sequence). V was pared by 0 bases and J by 1 base, with 6 bases between. This CDR3 comprises 13 residues. This CDR3 reads CAWSVRRNTEAFF. CDR3 DNA: TGTGCCTGGAGTGTCAGGCGGAACACTGAAGCTTTCTTT.

The chain employs TRBV7-9 and TRBJ2-1; tentatively, D is TRBD2 (5 bases). Germline-derived CDR1 and CDR2 are SEHNR and FQNEAQ (reference sequence). This CDR3 comprises 12 residues. The CDR3 reads CTEEGSYNEQFF. The CDR3 region has the DNA TGTACGGAAGAGGGCTCCTACAATGAGCAGTTCTTC.

The chain employs TRBV6-5 and TRBJ2-4, with TRBD2 matching over 11 bases. Losses at the gene ends were 5 bases for V and 5 bases for J; bases not matched to a gene: 2. CDR3 size: 14 residues. CDR1 and CDR2 from the germline V gene are MNHEY and SVGAGI. CDR3 sequence (DNA): TGTGCCAGCAGTGCGACTAGCGGGGAAAACATTCAGTACTTC. Protein product: CASSATSGENIQYF.

The chain is built from TRBV2 and TRBJ2-2, with 11 bases that match TRBD2. J lost 6 bases, V lost 8 bases, and 14 bases had no gene match. The germline V gene encodes CDR1 SNHLY and CDR2 FYNNEI. The CDR3 has 17 residues. Here the CDR3 reads CASEKRLAGPTPGELFF. Written as DNA, the CDR3 is TGTGCCAGCGAGAAGAGACTAGCGGGACCTACCCCCGGGGAGCTGTTTTTT.

This clone was found a few times. The V gene is TRBV28, the J gene TRBJ1-3, with unresolved D. CDR1 and CDR2 from the germline V gene are MDHEN and SYDVKM. The CDR3 runs 14 residues. Trimming pared 3 bases from V and 5 bases from J, leaving 11 bases between. Written as DNA, the CDR3 is TGTGCCAGCAGTTTGGTAGGCGGAAGAAACACCATATATTTT. Translation gives CASSLVGGRNTIYF.

This clone was recorded a few times. Its ends do not fully match the called genes, so a read error is possible. The J gene is TRBJ1-4, the V gene TRBV7-9, with 8 bases lining up with TRBD1. The CDR3 loop spans 12 amino acids. Germline loops: CDR1 SEHNR, CDR2 FQNEAQ (reference sequence). CDR3 in DNA: TGTGCCAGCAGCTTGGCCTCAGGGGGCAGAGAGTTT. Its protein product is CASSLASGGREF.

The rearrangement uses TRBV28 and TRBJ1-1, with D possibly being TRBD1 (5 bases). V was cut by 5 bases and J by 1 base, with 14 bases left in between. The V gene's germline CDR1 is MDHEN and CDR2 SYDVKM. CDR3 length: 15 amino acids. This chain's CDR3 is CASSPPGLKNTEAFF. The DNA of the CDR3 is TGTGCCAGCAGTCCCCCGGGACTCAAGAACACTGAAGCTTTCTTT.

The chain links TRBV7-8 to TRBJ2-3; TRBD2 agrees at 13 bases. The CDR3 has 15 residues. Trimming at V came to 5 bases and at J to 5 bases, leaving 4 bases not matched to a gene. Germline values: CDR1 SGHVS, CDR2 FQNEAQ. In DNA form, the CDR3 reads TGTGCCAGCAGCGCGGGGACTAGCGGGGTAGATACGCAGTATTTT. This encodes CASSAGTSGVDTQYF.

This clone has only a few counts. J is TRBJ2-6 and V is TRBV7-3; D not certain. This CDR3 spans 17 amino acids. Trimming took 2 bases from V and 0 from J, leaving 11 bases between them. CDR1 is SGHTA and CDR2 is FQGTGA in the germline V gene. This CDR3 is CASSLATSISGANVLTF. Here the CDR3 DNA reads TGTGCCAGCAGCTTAGCAACCAGTATCTCTGGGGCCAACGTCCTGACTTTC.

V gene TRBV9 combines with J gene TRBJ1-5, with TRBD1 identical over 9 bases. Germline V CDR1 and CDR2: SGDLS, YYNGEE. Trimming took 4 bases from V and 0 from J; bases not matched to a gene: 2. The CDR3 totals 15 residues. CDR3 in amino acids: CASSTGGSSNQPQHF. The DNA for the CDR3 is TGTGCCAGCAGCACAGGGGGCTCTAGCAATCAGCCCCAGCATTTT.

This clone was seen at least ten times. DNA for the CDR3: TGTGCCAGCAGCCATAAGACCTCCGGGGGGGAAACTGAAGCTTTCTTT. It encodes CASSHKTSGGETEAFF. The chain is built from TRBV7-6 and TRBJ1-1, with TRBD1 as a possible D gene (5 bases). The CDR3 contains 16 residues. Trimming stripped 5 bases from V and 5 bases from J, with 21 bases between. Germline V lookup: CDR1 SGHVS, CDR2 FNYEAQ.

This sequence joins TRBV5-4 and TRBJ1-5, with TRBD1 as a possible D gene (6 bases). Trimming cost V 3 bases and J 7 bases, with 20 bases left between them. The germline V gene encodes CDR1 SGHNT and CDR2 YYREEE (reference sequence). The CDR3 spans 16 residues. CDR3 protein: CASSSGPARGEQPQHF. The DNA of the CDR3 is TGTGCCAGCAGCTCGGGACCGGCCAGGGGCGAACAGCCCCAGCATTTT.

The chain links TRBV29-1 to TRBJ2-7, with 14 bases aligning to TRBD2. The V and J ends lost 5 bases and 2 bases, in that order; junction bases with no gene match: 11. CDR3 size: 17 residues. Germline V CDR1 and CDR2: SQVTM, ANQGSEA. Written as DNA, the CDR3 is TGCAGCGTTATAGGGACTAGCGGGAGAGGGGGTCCCTACGAGCAGTACTTC. Translated: CSVIGTSGRGGPYEQYF.

For the CDR3, the DNA is TGTGCCAGCAGCTCGGGTAGCGGGGTCCTGGGCGGGGAGCTGTTTTTT. Amino acids: CASSSGSGVLGGELFF. The chain carries TRBV7-6 and TRBJ2-2, with 8 bases identical to TRBD2. The CDR3 spans 16 residues. The V gene's germline CDR1 is SGHVS and CDR2 FNYEAQ. The junction had 11 bases not matched to a gene; V was cut back by 4 bases and J by 7 bases.

This rearrangement joins TRBV30 to TRBJ2-4; 12 bases match TRBD2. Germline CDR1 is GTSNPN and CDR2 is SVGIG (reference sequence). V lost 3 bases and J lost 8; bases outside the gene matches: 5. This CDR3 spans 14 amino acids. The CDR3 sequence: CAWSPTSGGDIQYF. The CDR3 DNA follows: TGTGCCTGGAGCCCGACTAGCGGGGGTGACATTCAGTACTTC.

The genes are TRBV4-1 and TRBJ1-1; no clear D. The V and J ends lost 3 bases and 0 bases respectively, with 8 bases between them. CDR1 is MGHRA and CDR2 is YSYEKL in the germline V gene. The CDR3 runs 14 residues. This CDR3 reads CASSHDTVNTEAFF. The CDR3 DNA reads as TGCGCCAGCAGCCACGACACAGTGAACACTGAAGCTTTCTTT.

This clone was counted between two and nine times. J is TRBJ2-2 and V is TRBV19; tentative D call: TRBD2 (6 bases). CDR1 and CDR2 from the germline V gene are LNHDA and SQIVND (reference sequence). Trimming stripped 5 bases from V and 3 bases from J, with 16 bases between. CDR3 length: 16 residues. The CDR3 nucleotides read TGTGCCAGTAGTCCCGGGGTAAGGAGGGACACCGGGGAGCTGTTTTTT. It encodes CASSPGVRRDTGELFF. Combining the CDR3 with reference TRBV19 and TRBJ2-2 gives the whole variable domain DGGITQSPKYLFRKEGQNVTLSCEQNLNHDAMYWYRQDPGQGLRLIYYSQIVNDFQKGDIAEGYSVSREKKESFPLTVTSAQKNPTAFYLCASSPGVRRDTGELFFGEGSRLTVL.

The chain is built from TRBV9 and TRBJ2-2, with unresolved D. Trimming stripped 0 bases from V and 4 bases from J, with 7 bases between. Germline V gene lookup returns CDR1 SGDLS and CDR2 YYNGEE. This CDR3 has 14 residues. The CDR3 coding sequence is TGTGCCAGCAGCGTAGCGTCGGGCACCGGGGAGCTGTTTTTT. It codes for CASSVASGTGELFF.

This clone occurred a few times. CDR3: CASSEVRGRQGGGQPQHF. CDR3 DNA sequence: TGTGCCAGCAGTGAAGTAAGGGGGCGGCAGGGAGGAGGACAGCCCCAGCATTTT. V and J are TRBV6-1 and TRBJ1-5; 7 bases agree with TRBD1. Germline values: CDR1 MNHNS, CDR2 SASEGT. The length of the CDR3 is 18 residues. V lost 1 base, J lost 7 bases, and 16 bases stayed unmatched.

Details on this clone: The junction and the germline gene differ at one end; a read error may be behind it. The V gene is TRBV7-7, the J gene TRBJ2-1; 10 positions match TRBD1. Germline lookup yields CDR1 SSHAT and CDR2 FNYEAQ (reference sequence). The CDR3 runs to 14 residues. CDR3 in amino acids: CASSLVGTGEEQFF. CDR3 DNA sequence: TGTGCTAGCAGCTTAGTAGGGACAGGGGAAGAGCAGTTCTTC.

In this sample, this clone turned up a few times. The V call is TRBV10-3, the J call TRBJ1-5; a possible D gene is TRBD1 (5 bases). The CDR3 has 14 residues. Germline V gene sequence: CDR1 ENHRY, CDR2 SYGVKD. Between the trimmed V and J ends, which lost 8 bases and 0 bases, there was a span of 11 bases. The CDR3, as DNA: TGTGCCATCGGGGCAGGAGATAGCAATCAGCCCCAGCATTTT. The encoded protein is CAIGAGDSNQPQHF.

This clone was seen only a few times. The J gene is TRBJ2-1, the V gene TRBV7-2, with 10 bases that match TRBD2. CDR1 and CDR2 (germline): SGHTA, FQGNSA. V lost 2 bases to trimming and J lost 7 bases; unmatched junction nucleotides: 14. This CDR3 has 18 amino acids. CDR3 DNA: TGTGCCAGCAGCTTACGAGCGGGAGGGCCCACCCGGGGGAATGAGCAGTTCTTC. Translating it yields CASSLRAGGPTRGNEQFF.

V usage is TRBV11-3 and J usage is TRBJ2-1; 11 bases line up with TRBD2. CDR1 and CDR2 (germline): SGHNT, YENEEA. J lost 4 bases, V lost 1 base, and 3 bases had no gene match. This CDR3 comprises 16 residues. The CDR3 here is CASSLVRTSGYNEQFF. The CDR3 DNA is TGTGCCAGCAGCTTAGTTAGGACTAGCGGGTACAATGAGCAGTTCTTC.

This clone appeared a few times. The chain joins TRBV2 to TRBJ2-7; D unresolved. The CDR3 runs 14 residues. Trimming cost V 8 bases and J 2 bases, with 16 bases left between them. CDR1 is SNHLY and CDR2 is FYNNEI in the germline V gene. The CDR3 sequence is CASASDFRAYEQYF. CDR3 nucleotides: TGTGCCAGCGCCTCCGACTTCCGGGCCTACGAGCAGTACTTC.

This clone has only a few counts. The gene calls are TRBV28 and TRBJ1-1; a possible D gene is TRBD1 (6 bases). The CDR3 is 15 amino acids. Germline V CDR1 and CDR2: MDHEN, SYDVKM. The V end lost 5 bases, the J end lost 0 bases, and 13 bases lay between the germline ends. For the CDR3, the DNA is TGTGCCAGCAGTACTACTTGGACAGTGAACACTGAAGCTTTCTTT. It encodes CASSTTWTVNTEAFF.

This chain links TRBV15 with TRBJ2-7, with 7 positions matching TRBD2. CDR1 and CDR2 (germline): LNHNV, YYDKDF (reference sequence). V lost 0 bases and J lost 2; bases outside the gene matches: 4. The CDR3 loop spans 15 amino acids. The chain's CDR3 is CATSRDGAGPYEQYF. CDR3 coding DNA: TGTGCCACCAGCAGAGATGGAGCGGGGCCCTACGAGCAGTACTTC.